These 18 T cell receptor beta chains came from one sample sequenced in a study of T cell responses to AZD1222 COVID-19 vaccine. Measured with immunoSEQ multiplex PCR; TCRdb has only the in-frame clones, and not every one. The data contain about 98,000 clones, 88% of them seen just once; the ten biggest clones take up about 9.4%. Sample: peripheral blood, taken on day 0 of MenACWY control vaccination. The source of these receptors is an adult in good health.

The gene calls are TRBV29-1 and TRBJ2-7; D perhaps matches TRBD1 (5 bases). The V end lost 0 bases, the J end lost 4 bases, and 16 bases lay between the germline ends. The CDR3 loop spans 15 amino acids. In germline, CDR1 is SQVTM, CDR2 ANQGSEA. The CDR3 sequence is CSVEDQVQGGYEQYF. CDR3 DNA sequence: TGCAGCGTTGAAGATCAGGTGCAGGGTGGGTACGAGCAGTACTTC.

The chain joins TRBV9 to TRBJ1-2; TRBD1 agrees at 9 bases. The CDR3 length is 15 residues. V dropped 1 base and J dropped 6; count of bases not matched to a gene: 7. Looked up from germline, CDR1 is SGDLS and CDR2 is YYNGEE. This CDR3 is CASSVRTGESDGYTF. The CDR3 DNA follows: TGTGCCAGCAGCGTAAGGACAGGGGAAAGCGATGGCTACACCTTC.

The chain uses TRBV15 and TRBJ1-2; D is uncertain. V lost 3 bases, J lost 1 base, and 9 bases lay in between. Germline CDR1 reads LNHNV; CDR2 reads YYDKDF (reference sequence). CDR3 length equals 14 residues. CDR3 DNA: TGTGCCACCAGCAGCGGCACAAATAACTATGGCTACACCTTC. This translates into CATSSGTNNYGYTF.

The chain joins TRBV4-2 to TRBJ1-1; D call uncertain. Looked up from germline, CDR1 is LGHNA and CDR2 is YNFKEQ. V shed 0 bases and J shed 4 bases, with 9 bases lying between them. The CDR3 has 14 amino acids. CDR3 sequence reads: CASSQDRSLTEAFF. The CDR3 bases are TGTGCCAGCAGCCAAGATCGGTCCCTCACTGAAGCTTTCTTT.

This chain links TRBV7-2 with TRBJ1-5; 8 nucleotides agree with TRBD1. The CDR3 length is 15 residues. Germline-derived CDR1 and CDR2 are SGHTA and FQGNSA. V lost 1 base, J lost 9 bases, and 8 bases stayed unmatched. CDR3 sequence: CASSLEGTGRGPQHF. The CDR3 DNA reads TGTGCCAGCAGCTTAGAGGGGACAGGCCGGGGGCCCCAGCATTTT.

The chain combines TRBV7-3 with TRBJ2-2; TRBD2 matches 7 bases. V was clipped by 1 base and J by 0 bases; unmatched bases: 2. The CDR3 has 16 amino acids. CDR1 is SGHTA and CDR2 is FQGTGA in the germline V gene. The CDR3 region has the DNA TGTGCCAGCAGCTTAAACGGGGGGTCGAACACCGGGGAGCTGTTTTTT. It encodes CASSLNGGSNTGELFF.

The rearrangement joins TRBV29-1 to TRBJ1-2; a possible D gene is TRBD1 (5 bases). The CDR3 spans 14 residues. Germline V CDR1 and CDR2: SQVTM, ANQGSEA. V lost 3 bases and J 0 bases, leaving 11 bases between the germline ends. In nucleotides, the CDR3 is TGCAGCGTTGATCATGGGGGGGCTAACTATGGCTACACCTTC. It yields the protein CSVDHGGANYGYTF.

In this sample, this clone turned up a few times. The CDR3 is CASSFRQAHTGELFF. CDR3 bases: TGCGCCAGCAGCTTTAGACAGGCCCACACCGGGGAGCTGTTTTTT. The chain couples TRBV5-1 to TRBJ2-2, with D perhaps matching TRBD1 (6 bases). The CDR3 is made up of 15 amino acids. CDR1 SGHRS and CDR2 YFSETQ come from the germline V gene. Deletions cut 2 bases from V and 3 bases from J, with 11 bases between. Full variable domain (remainder filled in from reference TRBV5-1 and TRBJ2-2): KAGVTQTPRYLIKTRGQQVTLSCSPISGHRSVSWYQQTPGQGLQFLFEYFSETQRNKGNFPGRFSGRQFSNSRSEMNVSTLELGDSALYLCASSFRQAHTGELFFGEGSRLTVL.

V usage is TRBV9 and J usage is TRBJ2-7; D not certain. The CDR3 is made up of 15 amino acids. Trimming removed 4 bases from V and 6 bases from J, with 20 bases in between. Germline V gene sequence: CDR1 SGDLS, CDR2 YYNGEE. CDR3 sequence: CASSPSPQASSEQYF. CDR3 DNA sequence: TGTGCCAGCAGCCCCTCCCCCCAGGCTTCCAGCGAGCAGTACTTC.

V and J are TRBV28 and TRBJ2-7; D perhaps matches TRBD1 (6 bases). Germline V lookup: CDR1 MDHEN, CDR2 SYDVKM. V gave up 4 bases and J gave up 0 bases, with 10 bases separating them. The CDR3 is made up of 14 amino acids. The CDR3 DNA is TGTGCCAGCAGTTCCCCGGACAGCTCCTACGAGCAGTACTTC. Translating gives CASSSPDSSYEQYF.

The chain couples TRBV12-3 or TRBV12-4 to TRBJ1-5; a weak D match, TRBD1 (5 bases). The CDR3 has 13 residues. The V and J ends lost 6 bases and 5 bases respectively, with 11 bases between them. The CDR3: CASSLQADQPQHF. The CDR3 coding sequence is TGTGCCAGCAGCTTACAGGCGGATCAGCCCCAGCATTTT.

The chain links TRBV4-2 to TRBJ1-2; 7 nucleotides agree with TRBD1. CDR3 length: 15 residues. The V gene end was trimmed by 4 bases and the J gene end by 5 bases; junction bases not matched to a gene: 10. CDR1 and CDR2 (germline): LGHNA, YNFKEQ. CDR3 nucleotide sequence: TGTGCCAGCAGCCCAACTACAGGGGAAGGTTATGGCTACACCTTC. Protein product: CASSPTTGEGYGYTF.

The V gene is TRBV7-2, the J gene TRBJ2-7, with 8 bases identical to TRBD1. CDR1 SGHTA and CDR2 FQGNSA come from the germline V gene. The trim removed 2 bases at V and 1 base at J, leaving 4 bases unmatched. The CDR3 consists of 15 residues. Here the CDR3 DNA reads TGTGCCAGCAGCTTAACAGGGGGGTGGTCCTACGAGCAGTACTTC. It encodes CASSLTGGWSYEQYF.

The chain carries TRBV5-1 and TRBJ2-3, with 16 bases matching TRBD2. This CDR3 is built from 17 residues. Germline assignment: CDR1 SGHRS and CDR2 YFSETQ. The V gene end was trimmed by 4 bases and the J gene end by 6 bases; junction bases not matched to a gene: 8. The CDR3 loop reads CASSPAGTSGGVDTQYF. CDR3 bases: TGCGCCAGCAGCCCAGCCGGGACTAGCGGGGGGGTGGATACGCAGTATTTT.

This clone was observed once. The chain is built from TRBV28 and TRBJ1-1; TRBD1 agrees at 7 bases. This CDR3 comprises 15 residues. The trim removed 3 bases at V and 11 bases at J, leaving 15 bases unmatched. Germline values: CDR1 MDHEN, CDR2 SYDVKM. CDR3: CASSFGGQGGDRAFF. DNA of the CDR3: TGTGCCAGCAGTTTTGGTGGGCAGGGGGGAGATCGGGCTTTCTTT.

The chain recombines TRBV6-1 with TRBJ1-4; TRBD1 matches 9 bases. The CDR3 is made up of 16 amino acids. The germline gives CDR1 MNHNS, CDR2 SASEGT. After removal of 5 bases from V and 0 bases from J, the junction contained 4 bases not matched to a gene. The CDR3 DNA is TGTGCCAGCAGTAAAGGACAGGGGACAACTAATGAAAAACTGTTTTTT. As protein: CASSKGQGTTNEKLFF.

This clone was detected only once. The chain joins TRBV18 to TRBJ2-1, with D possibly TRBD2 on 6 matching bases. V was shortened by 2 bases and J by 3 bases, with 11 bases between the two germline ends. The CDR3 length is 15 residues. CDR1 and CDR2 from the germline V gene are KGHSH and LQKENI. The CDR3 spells CASSPRTTLYNEQFF. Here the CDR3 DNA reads TGTGCCAGCTCACCAAGGACTACTCTCTACAATGAGCAGTTCTTC.

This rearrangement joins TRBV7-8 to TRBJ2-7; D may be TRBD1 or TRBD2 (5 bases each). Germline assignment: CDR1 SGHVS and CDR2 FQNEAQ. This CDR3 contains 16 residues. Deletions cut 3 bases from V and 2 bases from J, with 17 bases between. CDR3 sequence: CASSFTGAPLTYEQYF. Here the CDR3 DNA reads TGTGCCAGCAGCTTCACCGGGGCTCCCCTTACCTACGAGCAGTACTTC.